These T cell receptor beta chains were read from a single sample in a study of technical replicates of blood from several donors. This table comes from immunoSEQ multiplex PCR, and its TCRdb copy is limited to in-frame clones, with some not included. The data show tens of thousands of clones, approximately 89% seen once. Sequencing was done on a sample of T cells isolated from PBMCs. The receptors shown here come from a human donor in good health. Both conserved end residues are part of each CDR3. The D gene is left open where the match is weak. Not every row has a clone size; where given, it reads once, few, many or a size class.

cdr3_nt	cdr3_aa	j_call	d_call	cdr3_length	v_call	clone_size
TGTGCCAGCAGTTACCCAACAGGGGGCGAGCAGTACTTC	CASSYPTGGEQYF	TRBJ2-7	TRBD1	13	TRBV6-6	once
TGCGCCAGCAGAGAAAGTATGACAGGGGGCTTCCCTGAAGCTTTCTTT	CASRESMTGGFPEAFF	TRBJ1-1	TRBD1	16	TRBV4-1	NA
TGTGCCAGTAGCCTAACGGGACAGCTCCTTGCCGCTAACTATGGCTACACCTTC	CASSLTGQLLAANYGYTF	TRBJ1-2	TRBD1	18	TRBV19	NA
TGTGCCAAAACGGAGGGACAGAGCAATCAGCCCCAGCATTTT	CAKTEGQSNQPQHF	TRBJ1-5	TRBD1	14	TRBV2	once
TGTGCCAGCAGTGGACTATCCTACGAGCAGTACTTC	CASSGLSYEQYF	TRBJ2-7	NA	12	TRBV27	NA
TGTGCCAGCCGGGGGGCCAGAAACTATGGCTACACCTTC	CASRGARNYGYTF	TRBJ1-2	NA	13	TRBV9	NA
TGTGCCAGCAGACTGATCTCTATTGGCTACACCTTC	CASRLISIGYTF	TRBJ1-2	NA	12	TRBV2	NA
TGTGCCAGCAGTTACTCGAGGGGGAATGAAAAACTGTTTTTT	CASSYSRGNEKLFF	TRBJ1-4	NA	14	TRBV6-5	NA
TGCGCCAGCAGCGCGAATACAGGGCCCACCTACGAGCAGTACTTC	CASSANTGPTYEQYF	TRBJ2-7	NA	15	TRBV5-1	NA
TGTGCCAGTAGTGCAGGGGTGGGATATGGCTACACCTTC	CASSAGVGYGYTF	TRBJ1-2	NA	13	TRBV19	NA
TGTGCCAGCAGCTTCTTTCAGAGGACAGATACGCAGTATTTT	CASSFFQRTDTQYF	TRBJ2-3	NA	14	TRBV7-6	NA
TGTGCCAGCAGCTTCGGCACCGGGGAGCTGTTTTTT	CASSFGTGELFF	TRBJ2-2	NA	12	TRBV7-9	NA
TGTGCCAGCAGCTTAGGAGGCCTCTCCTACGAGCAGTACTTC	CASSLGGLSYEQYF	TRBJ2-7	NA	14	TRBV7-8	NA
TGTGCCAGCAGTTCGCTGAGCTCCTACAATGAGCAGTTCTTC	CASSSLSSYNEQFF	TRBJ2-1	NA	14	TRBV27	NA
TGTGCCAGCAGCTTCAAAACAGGGGAAGGTAACTTT	CASSFKTGEGNF	TRBJ1-1	TRBD1	12	TRBV7-8	NA
TGTGCCACCCACAGGGAGTATCAAGTCACCTCCTACAATGAGCAGTTCTTC	CATHREYQVTSYNEQFF	TRBJ2-1	NA	17	TRBV10-3	NA